Given below is one T cell receptor (beta chain) in context. Its antigen is still unknown. Using constant-segment primers, 5'RACE produced TCR alpha and TCR beta cDNA libraries carrying sample barcodes and UMIs. Each CDR3 protein gets one entry after TCRdb re-called the 5' RACE reads with MiXCR. Of roughly 300,000 distinct CDR3 sequences listed, roughly 8% are singletons. This CDR3 has 16 amino acids. V was trimmed by 6 bases and J by 8 bases, leaving 25 bases between them. This specimen comes from a study of T-cell memory formation after mild COVID-19. For the study at large: The study found TCR clusters largely donor specific.

Study-wide results and limits: Cross-reactive memory apparently joined, as some responding clones appeared in pre-infection memory. Contracting CD4+ clones lay largely in CM and EM, with CD8+ ones residing in EMRA.

This TCR was sampled from a man between 18 and 29 years old who had mild COVID-19 (a few samples of this study predate the infection). Cell type and time point are not known. Sequencing input: PBMCs or a T cell subset sorted from them (not recorded which). The rearrangement joins TRBV12-3 or TRBV12-4 to TRBJ1-2; TRBD1 might be the D (5 bases). The CDR3 DNA sequence: TGTGCCAGCAGAAAATGGTCGGGGAGTGGGGCGCGGGGCTACACCTTC. Amino acids: CASRKWSGSGARGYTF.